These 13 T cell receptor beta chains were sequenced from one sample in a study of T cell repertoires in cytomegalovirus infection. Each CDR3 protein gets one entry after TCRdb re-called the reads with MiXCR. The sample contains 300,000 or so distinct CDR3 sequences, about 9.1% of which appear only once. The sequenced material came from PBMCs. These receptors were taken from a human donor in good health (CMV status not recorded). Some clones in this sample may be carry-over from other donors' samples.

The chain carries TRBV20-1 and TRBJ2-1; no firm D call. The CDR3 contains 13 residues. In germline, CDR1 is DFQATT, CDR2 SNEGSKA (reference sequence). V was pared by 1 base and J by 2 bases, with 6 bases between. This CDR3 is CSARGGTYNEQFF. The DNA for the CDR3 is TGCAGTGCTAGAGGTGGGACCTACAATGAGCAGTTCTTC.

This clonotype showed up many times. The DNA of the CDR3 is TGTGCCAGCAGCGAACAGGGGTTGAACACTGAAGCTTTCTTT. Amino acid sequence: CASSEQGLNTEAFF. The gene calls are TRBV11-1 and TRBJ1-1; 7 positions agree with TRBD1. The trim removed 5 bases at V and 0 bases at J, leaving 3 bases unmatched. The germline CDR1 and CDR2 sequences are SGHAT and FQDESV (reference sequence). The CDR3 contains 14 residues.

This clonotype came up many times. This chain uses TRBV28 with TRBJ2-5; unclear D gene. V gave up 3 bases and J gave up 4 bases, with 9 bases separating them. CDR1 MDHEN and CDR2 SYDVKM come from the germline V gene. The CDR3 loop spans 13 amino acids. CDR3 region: CASSLPYGETQYF. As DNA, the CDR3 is TGTGCCAGCAGTTTGCCCTACGGAGAGACCCAGTACTTC.

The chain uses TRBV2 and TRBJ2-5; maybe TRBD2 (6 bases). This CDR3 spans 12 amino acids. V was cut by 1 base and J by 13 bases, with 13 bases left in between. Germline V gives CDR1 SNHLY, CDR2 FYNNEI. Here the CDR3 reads CASSEESQRVYF. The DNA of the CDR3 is TGTGCCAGCAGTGAAGAGAGCCAGCGGGTGTACTTC.

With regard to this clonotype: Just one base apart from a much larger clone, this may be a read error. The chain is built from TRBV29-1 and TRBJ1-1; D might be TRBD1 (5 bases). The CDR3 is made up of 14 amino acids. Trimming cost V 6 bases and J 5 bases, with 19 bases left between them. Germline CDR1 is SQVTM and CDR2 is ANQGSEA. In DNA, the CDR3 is TGCAGCGTATCACCAGGGATAGGGAGGACTGAAGCTTTCTTT. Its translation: CSVSPGIGRTEAFF.

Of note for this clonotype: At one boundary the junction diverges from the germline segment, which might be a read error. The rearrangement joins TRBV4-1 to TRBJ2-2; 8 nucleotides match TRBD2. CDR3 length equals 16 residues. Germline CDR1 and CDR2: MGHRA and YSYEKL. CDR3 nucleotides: TGTGCCAGCAGCCTCACGGGAGGGCAGGACACCGGGGAGCTGTTTTTT. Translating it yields CASSLTGGQDTGELFF.

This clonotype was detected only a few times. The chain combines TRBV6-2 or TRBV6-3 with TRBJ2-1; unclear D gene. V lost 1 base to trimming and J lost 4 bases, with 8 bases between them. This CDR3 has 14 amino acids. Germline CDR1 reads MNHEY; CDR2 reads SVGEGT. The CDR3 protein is CASSYFPGYNEQFF. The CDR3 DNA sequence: TGTGCCAGCAGTTACTTTCCGGGTTACAATGAGCAGTTCTTC.

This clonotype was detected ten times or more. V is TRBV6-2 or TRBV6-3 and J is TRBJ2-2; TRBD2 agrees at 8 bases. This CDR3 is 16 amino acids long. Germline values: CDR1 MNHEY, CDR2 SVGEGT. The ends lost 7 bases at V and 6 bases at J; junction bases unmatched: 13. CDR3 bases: TGTGCCAGCAACCCTATTCCGGGACTAGGGGCCGGGGAGCTGTTTTTT. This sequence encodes CASNPIPGLGAGELFF.

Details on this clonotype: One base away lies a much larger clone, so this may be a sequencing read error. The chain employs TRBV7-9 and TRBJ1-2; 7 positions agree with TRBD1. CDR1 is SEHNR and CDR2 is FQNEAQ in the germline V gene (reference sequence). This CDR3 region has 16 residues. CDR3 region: CAGSSGQWGINYGYTF. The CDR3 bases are TGTGCCGGCAGCTCGGGACAGTGGGGAATAAACTATGGCTACACCTTC.

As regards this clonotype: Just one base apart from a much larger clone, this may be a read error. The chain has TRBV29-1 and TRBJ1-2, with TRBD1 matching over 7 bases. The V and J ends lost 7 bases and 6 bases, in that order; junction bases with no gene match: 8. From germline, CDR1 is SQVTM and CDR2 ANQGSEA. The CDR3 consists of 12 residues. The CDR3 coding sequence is TGCAGCGCTACGATAGGGGGCGATGGCTACACCTTC. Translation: CSATIGGDGYTF. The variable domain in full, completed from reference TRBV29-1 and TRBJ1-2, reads SAVISQKPSRDICQRGTSLTIQCQVDSQVTMMFWYRQQPGQSLTLIATANQGSEATYESGFVIDKFPISRPNLTFSTLTVSNMSPEDSSIYLCSATIGGDGYTFGSGTRLTVV.

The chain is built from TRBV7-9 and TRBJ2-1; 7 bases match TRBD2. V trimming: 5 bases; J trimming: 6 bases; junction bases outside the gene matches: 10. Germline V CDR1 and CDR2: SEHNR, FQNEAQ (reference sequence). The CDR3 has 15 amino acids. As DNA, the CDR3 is TGTGCCAGCAGCCGGGACTACCGAGGGCGCAATGAGCAGTTCTTC. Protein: CASSRDYRGRNEQFF.

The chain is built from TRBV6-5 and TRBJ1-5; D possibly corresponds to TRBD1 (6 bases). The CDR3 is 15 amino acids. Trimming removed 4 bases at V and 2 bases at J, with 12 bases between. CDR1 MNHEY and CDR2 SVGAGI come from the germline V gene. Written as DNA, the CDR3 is TGTGCCAGCAGTTTTAACCGACAGGGCAATCAGCCCCAGCATTTT. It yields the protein CASSFNRQGNQPQHF.

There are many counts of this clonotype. CDR3 DNA: TGCGCCAGCGGGACTGGTCGGAGCTTGAACACTGAAGCTTTCTTT. Its protein is CASGTGRSLNTEAFF. V and J are TRBV4-3 and TRBJ1-1; D perhaps matches TRBD1 (5 bases). CDR3 length equals 15 residues. Between the trimmed V and J ends, which lost 8 bases and 0 bases, there was a span of 16 bases. Germline V gene data show CDR1 as LGHNA and CDR2 as YSLEER.